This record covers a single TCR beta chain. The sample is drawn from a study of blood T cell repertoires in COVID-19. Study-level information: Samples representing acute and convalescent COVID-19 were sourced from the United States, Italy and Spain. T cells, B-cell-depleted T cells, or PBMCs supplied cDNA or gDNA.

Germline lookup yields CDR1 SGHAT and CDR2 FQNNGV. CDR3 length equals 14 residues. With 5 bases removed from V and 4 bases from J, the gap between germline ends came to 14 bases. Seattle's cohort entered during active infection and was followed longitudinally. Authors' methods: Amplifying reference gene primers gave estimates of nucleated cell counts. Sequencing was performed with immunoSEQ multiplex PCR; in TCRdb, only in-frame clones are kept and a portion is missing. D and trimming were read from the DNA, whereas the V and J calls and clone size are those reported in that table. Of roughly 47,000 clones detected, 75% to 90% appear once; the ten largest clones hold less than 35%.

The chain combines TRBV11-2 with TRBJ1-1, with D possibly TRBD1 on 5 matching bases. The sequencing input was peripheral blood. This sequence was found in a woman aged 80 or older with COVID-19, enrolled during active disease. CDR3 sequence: CASSVVGGTTEAFF. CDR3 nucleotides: TGTGCCAGCAGCGTAGTCGGGGGGACCACTGAAGCTTTCTTT.